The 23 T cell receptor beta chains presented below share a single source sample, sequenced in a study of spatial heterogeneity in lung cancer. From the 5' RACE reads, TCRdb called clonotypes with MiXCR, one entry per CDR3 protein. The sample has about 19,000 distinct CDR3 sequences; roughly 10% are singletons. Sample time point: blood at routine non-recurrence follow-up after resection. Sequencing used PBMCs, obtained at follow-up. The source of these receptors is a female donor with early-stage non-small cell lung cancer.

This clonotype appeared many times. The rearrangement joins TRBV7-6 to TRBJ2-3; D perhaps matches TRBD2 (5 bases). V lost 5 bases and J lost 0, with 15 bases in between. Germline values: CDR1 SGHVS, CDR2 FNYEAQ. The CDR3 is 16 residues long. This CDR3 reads CASSPRRGGSTDTQYF. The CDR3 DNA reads TGTGCCAGCAGCCCCCGGCGAGGCGGGAGCACAGATACGCAGTATTTT.

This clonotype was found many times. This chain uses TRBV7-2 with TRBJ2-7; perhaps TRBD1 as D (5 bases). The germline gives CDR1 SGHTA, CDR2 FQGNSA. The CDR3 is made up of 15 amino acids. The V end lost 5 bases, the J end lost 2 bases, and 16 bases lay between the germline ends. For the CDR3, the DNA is TGTGCCAGCAGCGAAGACAGCCACTTAACCTACGAGCAGTACTTC. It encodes CASSEDSHLTYEQYF.

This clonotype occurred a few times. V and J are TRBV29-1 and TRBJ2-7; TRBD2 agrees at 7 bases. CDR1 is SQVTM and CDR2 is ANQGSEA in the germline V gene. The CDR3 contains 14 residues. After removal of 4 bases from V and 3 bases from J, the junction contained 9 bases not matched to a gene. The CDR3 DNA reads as TGCAGCGTTGTTCCTAGCGGAGCCAACTACGAGCAGTACTTC. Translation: CSVVPSGANYEQYF.

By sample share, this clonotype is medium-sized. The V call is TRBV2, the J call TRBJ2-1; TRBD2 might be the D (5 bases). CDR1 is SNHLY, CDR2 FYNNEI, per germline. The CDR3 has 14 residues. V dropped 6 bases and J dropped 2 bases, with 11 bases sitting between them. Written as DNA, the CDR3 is TGTGCCAGCAGCTCGCGGGTCCCCTACAATGAGCAGTTCTTC. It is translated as CASSSRVPYNEQFF.

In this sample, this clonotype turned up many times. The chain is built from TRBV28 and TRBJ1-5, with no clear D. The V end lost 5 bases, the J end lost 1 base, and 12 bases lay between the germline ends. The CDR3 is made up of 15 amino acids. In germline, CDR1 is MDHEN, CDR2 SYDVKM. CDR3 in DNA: TGTGCCAGCAGTGGGGTCTTTGGAAGCAATCAGCCCCAGCATTTT. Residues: CASSGVFGSNQPQHF.

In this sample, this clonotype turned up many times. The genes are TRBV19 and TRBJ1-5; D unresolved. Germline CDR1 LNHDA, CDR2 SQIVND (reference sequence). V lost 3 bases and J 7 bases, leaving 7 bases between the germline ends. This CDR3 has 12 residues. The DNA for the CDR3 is TGTGCCAGTAGTATGTCCCCCCAGCCCCAGCATTTT. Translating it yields CASSMSPQPQHF.

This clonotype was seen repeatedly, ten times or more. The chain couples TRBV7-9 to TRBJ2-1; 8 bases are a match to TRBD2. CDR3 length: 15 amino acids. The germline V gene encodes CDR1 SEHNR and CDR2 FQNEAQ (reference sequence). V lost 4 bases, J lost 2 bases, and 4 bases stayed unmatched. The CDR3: CASSSGAGAYNEQFF. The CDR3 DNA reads TGTGCCAGCAGCTCTGGAGCGGGAGCCTACAATGAGCAGTTCTTC.

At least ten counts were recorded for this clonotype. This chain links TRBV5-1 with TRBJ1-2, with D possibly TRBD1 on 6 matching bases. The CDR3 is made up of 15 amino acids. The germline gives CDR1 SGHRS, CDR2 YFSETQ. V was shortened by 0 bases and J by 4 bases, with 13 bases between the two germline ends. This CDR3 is CASSLDGGGIYGYTF. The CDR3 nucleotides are TGCGCCAGCAGCTTGGATGGAGGGGGAATCTATGGCTACACCTTC.

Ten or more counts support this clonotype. CDR3 sequence (DNA): TGCGCCAGCTCTAACCCGTCGGGGGCAGATACGCAGTATTTT. It specifies CASSNPSGADTQYF. V gene TRBV5-1 combines with J gene TRBJ2-3; weak D call: TRBD2 (6 bases). This CDR3 is 14 amino acids long. Trimming cost V 7 bases and J 4 bases, with 16 bases left between them. Per the germline V gene, CDR1 is SGHRS and CDR2 is YFSETQ.

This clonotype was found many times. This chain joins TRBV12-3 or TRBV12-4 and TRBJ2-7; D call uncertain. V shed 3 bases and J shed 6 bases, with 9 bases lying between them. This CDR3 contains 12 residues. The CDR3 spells CASSFETLEQYF. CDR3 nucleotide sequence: TGTGCCAGCAGTTTCGAGACTCTCGAGCAGTACTTC.

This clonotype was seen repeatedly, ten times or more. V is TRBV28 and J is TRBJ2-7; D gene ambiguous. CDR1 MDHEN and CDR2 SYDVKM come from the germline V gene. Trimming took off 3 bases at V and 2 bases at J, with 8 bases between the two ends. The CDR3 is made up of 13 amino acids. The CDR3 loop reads CASSFGSAYEQYF. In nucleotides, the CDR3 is TGTGCCAGCAGTTTTGGGTCAGCCTACGAGCAGTACTTC. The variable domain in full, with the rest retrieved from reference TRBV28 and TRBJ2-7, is DVKVTQSSRYLVKRTGEKVFLECVQDMDHENMFWYRQDPGLGLRLIYFSYDVKMKEKGDIPEGYSVSREKKERFSLILESASTNQTSMYLCASSFGSAYEQYFGPGTRLTVT.

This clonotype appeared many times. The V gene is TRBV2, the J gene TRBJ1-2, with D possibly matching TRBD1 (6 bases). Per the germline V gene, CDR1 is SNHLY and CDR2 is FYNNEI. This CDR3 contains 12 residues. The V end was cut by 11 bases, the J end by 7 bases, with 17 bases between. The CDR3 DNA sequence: TGTGCCGGGGGCCGGGAGGGCGGTGGCTACACCTTC. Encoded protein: CAGGREGGGYTF.

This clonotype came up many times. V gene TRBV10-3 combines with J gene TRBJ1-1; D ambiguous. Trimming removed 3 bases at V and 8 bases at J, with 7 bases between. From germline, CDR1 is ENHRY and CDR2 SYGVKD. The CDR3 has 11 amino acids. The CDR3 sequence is CAISDQYEAFF. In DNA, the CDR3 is TGTGCCATCAGTGACCAGTACGAAGCTTTCTTT.

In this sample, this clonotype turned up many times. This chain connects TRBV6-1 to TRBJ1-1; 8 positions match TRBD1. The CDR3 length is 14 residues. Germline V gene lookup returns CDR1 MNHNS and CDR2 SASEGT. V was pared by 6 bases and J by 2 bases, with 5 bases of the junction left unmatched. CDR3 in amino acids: CASSDRGLNTEAFF. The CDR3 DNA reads TGTGCCAGCAGCGACAGGGGACTTAACACTGAAGCTTTCTTT.

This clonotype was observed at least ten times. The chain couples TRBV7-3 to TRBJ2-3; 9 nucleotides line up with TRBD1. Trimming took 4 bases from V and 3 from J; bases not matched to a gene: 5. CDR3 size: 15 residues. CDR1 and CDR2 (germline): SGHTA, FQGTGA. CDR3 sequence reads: CASSSGQGRTDTQYF. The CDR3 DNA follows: TGTGCCAGCAGCTCAGGACAGGGGAGGACAGATACGCAGTATTTT.

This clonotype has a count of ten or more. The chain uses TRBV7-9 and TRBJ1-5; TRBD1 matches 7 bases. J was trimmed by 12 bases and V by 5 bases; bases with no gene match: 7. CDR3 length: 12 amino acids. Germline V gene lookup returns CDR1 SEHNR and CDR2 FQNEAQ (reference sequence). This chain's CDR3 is CASSRRGLVQHF. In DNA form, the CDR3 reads TGTGCCAGCAGCCGCAGGGGGTTAGTCCAGCATTTT.

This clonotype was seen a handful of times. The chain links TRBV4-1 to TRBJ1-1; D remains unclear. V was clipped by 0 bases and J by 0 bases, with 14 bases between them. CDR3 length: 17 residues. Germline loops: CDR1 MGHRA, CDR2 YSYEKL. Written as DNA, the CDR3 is TGCGCCAGCAGCCAAGATCTATCGGCGGCAATGAACACTGAAGCTTTCTTT. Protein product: CASSQDLSAAMNTEAFF.

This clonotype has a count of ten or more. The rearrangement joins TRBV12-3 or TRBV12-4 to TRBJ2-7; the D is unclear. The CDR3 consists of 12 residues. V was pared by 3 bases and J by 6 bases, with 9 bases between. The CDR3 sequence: CASSFHMGEQYF. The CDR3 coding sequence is TGTGCCAGCAGTTTTCACATGGGCGAGCAGTACTTC.

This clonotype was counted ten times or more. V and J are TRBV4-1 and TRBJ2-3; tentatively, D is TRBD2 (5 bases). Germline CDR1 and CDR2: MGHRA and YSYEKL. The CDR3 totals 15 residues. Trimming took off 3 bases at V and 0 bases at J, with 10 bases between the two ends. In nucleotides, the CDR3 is TGCGCCAGCAGCCATCAGCGGAGGAGCACAGATACGCAGTATTTT. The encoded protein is CASSHQRRSTDTQYF.

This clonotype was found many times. Written as DNA, the CDR3 is TGCGCCAGCAGTGGTTGGGAGAACACTGAAGCTTTCTTT. Encoded protein: CASSGWENTEAFF. The chain is built from TRBV5-1 and TRBJ1-1; D not resolved. Per germline, CDR1 SGHRS and CDR2 YFSETQ. V was trimmed by 5 bases and J by 1 base, leaving 9 bases between them. This CDR3 comprises 13 residues.

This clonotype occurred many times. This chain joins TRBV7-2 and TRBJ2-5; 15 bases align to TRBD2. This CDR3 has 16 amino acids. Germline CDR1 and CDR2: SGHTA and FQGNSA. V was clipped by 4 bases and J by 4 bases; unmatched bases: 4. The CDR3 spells CASSSPGLAGGETQYF. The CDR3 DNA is TGTGCCAGCAGCTCCCCGGGACTAGCGGGGGGAGAGACCCAGTACTTC.

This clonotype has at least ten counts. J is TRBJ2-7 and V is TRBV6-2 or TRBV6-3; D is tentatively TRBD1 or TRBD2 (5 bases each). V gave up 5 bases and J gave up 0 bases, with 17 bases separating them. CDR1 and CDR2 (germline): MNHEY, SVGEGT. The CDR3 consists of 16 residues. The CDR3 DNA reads TGTGCCAGCAGTCCTCGGGGCGGTACTAGCTCCTACGAGCAGTACTTC. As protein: CASSPRGGTSSYEQYF.

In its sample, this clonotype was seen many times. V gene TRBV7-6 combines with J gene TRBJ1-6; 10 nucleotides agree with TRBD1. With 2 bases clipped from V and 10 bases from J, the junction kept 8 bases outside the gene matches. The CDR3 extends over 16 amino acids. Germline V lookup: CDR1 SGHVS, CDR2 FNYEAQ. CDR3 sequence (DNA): TGTGCCAGCAGCTTAAGGACGGACAGGGGGAGATCACCCCTCCACTTT. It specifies CASSLRTDRGRSPLHF.